What follows are 29 T cell receptor beta chains derived from one specimen sequenced in a study of cytomegalovirus exposure and HLA in healthy donors. PCR involved 60 Vbeta and 13 Jbeta primers. The data were produced by immunoSEQ multiplex PCR, yet TCRdb's version contains in-frame clones alone and is incomplete. The sample lists 120,000 or so clones; less than 80% were seen once. Sequenced material: PBMCs. These receptors were obtained from a woman aged 45-65 years in good health and CMV-seronegative.

The chain has TRBV28 and TRBJ2-7, with 7 positions matching TRBD2. The V gene end was trimmed by 5 bases and the J gene end by 6 bases; junction bases not matched to a gene: 19. CDR3 length equals 17 residues. The V gene's germline CDR1 is MDHEN and CDR2 SYDVKM. The CDR3 protein is CASSPGGVKWEGREQYF. The CDR3 coding sequence is TGTGCCAGCAGTCCCGGGGGAGTAAAGTGGGAGGGGCGCGAGCAGTACTTC.

The chain carries TRBV7-2 and TRBJ1-5; D perhaps matches TRBD1 (5 bases). Germline assignment: CDR1 SGHTA and CDR2 FQGNSA. The CDR3 length is 12 residues. V was trimmed by 5 bases and J by 6 bases, leaving 8 bases between them. CDR3 nucleotide sequence: TGTGCCAGCAGCCCGGGGGGTCAGCCCCAGCATTTT. Its translation is CASSPGGQPQHF. Drawing the rest from reference TRBV7-2 and TRBJ1-5, the complete variable domain is GAGVSQSPSNKVTEKGKDVELRCDPISGHTALYWYRQSLGQGLEFLIYFQGNSAPDKSGLPSDRFSAERTGGSVSTLTIQRTQQEDSAVYLCASSPGGQPQHFGDGTRLSIL.

The chain combines TRBV5-1 with TRBJ2-3, with 10 bases matching TRBD2. V gave up 5 bases and J gave up 2 bases; unmatched junction bases: 5. Germline V gene sequence: CDR1 SGHRS, CDR2 YFSETQ. The CDR3 consists of 15 residues. CDR3 region: CASRPAGGITDTQYF. The CDR3 coding sequence is TGCGCCAGCAGACCAGCGGGAGGGATCACAGATACGCAGTATTTT.

This clone appeared once. The chain is built from TRBV21-1 and TRBJ1-2. TRBV21-1 is a pseudogene segment. This CDR3 is built from 16 residues. The CDR3 reads CASSRRSGWDLGGYTF. The DNA for the CDR3 is TGTGCCAGCAGTCGGAGGTCCGGGTGGGATTTGGGGGGCTACACCTTC.

The chain recombines TRBV19 with TRBJ2-1; perhaps TRBD2 as D (6 bases). The germline CDR1 and CDR2 sequences are LNHDA and SQIVND (reference sequence). The CDR3 totals 16 residues. V dropped 6 bases and J dropped 0 bases, with 15 bases sitting between them. This CDR3 reads CASRTGTSLSYNEQFF. CDR3 in DNA: TGTGCCAGTAGAACCGGGACTTCCCTCTCCTACAATGAGCAGTTCTTC. The entire variable domain, with the rest obtained from reference TRBV19 and TRBJ2-1, is as follows: DGGITQSPKYLFRKEGQNVTLSCEQNLNHDAMYWYRQDPGQGLRLIYYSQIVNDFQKGDIAEGYSVSREKKESFPLTVTSAQKNPTAFYLCASRTGTSLSYNEQFFGPGTRLTVL.

The chain has TRBV7-3 and TRBJ2-2, with D uncertain. This CDR3 has 16 residues. The germline V and J ends were trimmed by 0 bases and 6 bases, with 14 bases remaining between them. The germline V gene has CDR1 SGHTA and CDR2 FQGTGA. This CDR3 reads CASSLTMAVVPGELFF. The CDR3 DNA sequence: TGTGCCAGCAGCTTAACGATGGCGGTGGTACCCGGGGAGCTGTTTTTT.

In this sample, this clone turned up once. Relative to the germline gene, one junction end is altered; a read error may explain this. This sequence joins TRBV7-9 and TRBJ2-1; 10 bases line up with TRBD2. Germline CDR1 is SEHNR and CDR2 is FQNEAQ (reference sequence). The CDR3 is 17 amino acids. This CDR3 is CSSSLTSSGRAYNEQFF. For the CDR3, the DNA is TGTTCCAGCAGCCTGACTAGCAGCGGGAGGGCGTACAATGAGCAGTTCTTC.

The genes are TRBV28 and TRBJ1-3, with D tentatively TRBD1 (6 bases). The CDR3 contains 15 residues. The germline V gene has CDR1 MDHEN and CDR2 SYDVKM. V gave up 6 bases and J gave up 0 bases, with 12 bases separating them. DNA of the CDR3: TGTGCCAGCAGACTACGACAGGTCTCTGGAAACACCATATATTTT. Amino acid sequence: CASRLRQVSGNTIYF.

V gene TRBV7-9 combines with J gene TRBJ2-4; TRBD2 matches 10 bases. Germline V gene lookup returns CDR1 SEHNR and CDR2 FQNEAQ (reference sequence). The CDR3 length is 17 residues. After removal of 5 bases from V and 0 bases from J, the junction contained 7 bases not matched to a gene. The CDR3 DNA is TGTGCCAGCAGCCTATGGGGACTAGCGAAAGCCAAAAACATTCAGTACTTC. This codes for CASSLWGLAKAKNIQYF.

CDR3 sequence: CASSPEIDYGYTF. The DNA for the CDR3 is TGTGCCAGCTCGCCTGAGATAGACTATGGCTACACCTTC. The J gene is TRBJ1-2, the V gene TRBV18, with D unclear. Germline CDR1 reads KGHSH; CDR2 reads LQKENI. V shed 6 bases and J shed 3 bases, with 11 bases lying between them. This CDR3 region has 13 residues.

The V gene is TRBV7-9, the J gene TRBJ2-1; 8 bases line up with TRBD2. The V gene end was trimmed by 3 bases and the J gene end by 1 base; junction bases not matched to a gene: 11. This CDR3 contains 18 residues. In germline, CDR1 is SEHNR, CDR2 FQNEAQ (reference sequence). CDR3 coding DNA: TGTGCCAGCAGCTTCAGGGTAAGCGGGAGCGGGTCCTACAATGAGCAGTTCTTC. Its translation: CASSFRVSGSGSYNEQFF.

The V gene is TRBV7-9, the J gene TRBJ2-3, with TRBD1 matching 10 bases. Per germline, CDR1 SEHNR and CDR2 FQNEAQ (reference sequence). The CDR3 runs to 16 residues. V shed 8 bases, J shed 8 bases, and the junction held 16 bases outside the gene matches. CDR3 amino acids: CASAPPSGTGDGTQYF. The CDR3 nucleotides are TGTGCCAGCGCCCCTCCCTCCGGGACAGGGGATGGTACGCAGTATTTT.

CDR3 protein: CASSPDRTSFGLSDTQYF. CDR3 nucleotides: TGTGCCAGCAGCCCCGACCGGACTAGCTTTGGATTATCAGATACGCAGTATTTT. The chain combines TRBV7-2 with TRBJ2-3; 8 nucleotides align to TRBD2. The CDR3 loop spans 18 amino acids. The V and J ends lost 5 bases and 4 bases, in that order; junction bases with no gene match: 17. Looked up from germline, CDR1 is SGHTA and CDR2 is FQGNSA.

The J gene is TRBJ2-3, the V gene TRBV9, with 7 positions matching TRBD2. Unmatched junction bases numbered 5, after V lost 0 bases and J lost 7 bases. Germline V gene data show CDR1 as SGDLS and CDR2 as YYNGEE. The CDR3 consists of 14 residues. CDR3 in DNA: TGTGCCAGCAGCGTAGAACTAGCGTTGAATACGCAGTATTTT. This translates into CASSVELALNTQYF.

V usage is TRBV11-3 and J usage is TRBJ1-3; D is undetermined. CDR3 length equals 12 residues. Germline assignment: CDR1 SGHNT and CDR2 YENEEA. V gave up 1 base and J gave up 8 bases, with 6 bases separating them. CDR3 residues: CASSLGSDTIYF. The DNA for the CDR3 is TGTGCCAGCAGCTTAGGGTCGGACACCATATATTTT.

This clone was recorded only once. The CDR3 nucleotides read TGTGCCAGCAGCCTCGACTATCCCAGTGAGCAGTTCTTC. It translates to CASSLDYPSEQFF. The rearrangement links TRBV7-2 to TRBJ2-1; a possible D gene is TRBD2 (5 bases). Per germline, CDR1 SGHTA and CDR2 FQGNSA. Trimming shortened V by 5 bases and J by 9 bases, and 14 bases separated the two germline ends. CDR3 length: 13 residues.

The genes are TRBV4-2 and TRBJ2-1; TRBD2 aligns across 10 bases. Trimming removed 4 bases from V and 8 bases from J; junction bases left unmatched: 5. CDR3 length: 14 amino acids. Germline loops: CDR1 LGHNA, CDR2 YNFKEQ. The CDR3 nucleotides read TGTGCCAGCAGCCTCCTAGCGGGAGTCGATGAGCAGTTCTTC. Translating gives CASSLLAGVDEQFF.

This clone has more than one count but fewer than ten. The chain carries TRBV27 and TRBJ2-1; possibly TRBD2 for D (7 bases). CDR1 and CDR2 from the germline V gene are MNHEY and SMNVEV (reference sequence). This CDR3 spans 15 amino acids. The V end lost 6 bases, the J end lost 7 bases, and 19 bases lay between the germline ends. The CDR3 here is CASSPLGGARNEQFF. The CDR3 DNA reads TGTGCCAGCAGCCCTCTGGGGGGGGCCCGGAATGAGCAGTTCTTC.

The chain links TRBV30 to TRBJ1-2; weak D call: TRBD1 (5 bases). Trimming removed 0 bases at V and 8 bases at J, with 16 bases between. The CDR3 is 14 residues long. Germline V lookup: CDR1 GTSNPN, CDR2 SVGIG (reference sequence). CDR3 in amino acids: CAWSVLGHGGGYTF. As DNA, the CDR3 is TGTGCCTGGAGTGTACTCGGACACGGCGGAGGCTACACCTTC. Full variable domain (missing parts from reference TRBV30 and TRBJ1-2): SQTIHQWPATLVQPVGSPLSLECTVEGTSNPNLYWYRQAAGRGLQLLFYSVGIGQISSEVPQNLSASRPQDRQFILSSKKLLLSDSGFYLCAWSVLGHGGGYTFGSGTRLTVV.

The chain employs TRBV15 and TRBJ2-2; TRBD1 aligns across 7 bases. After removal of 0 bases from V and 4 bases from J, the junction contained 5 bases not matched to a gene. The CDR3 covers 16 residues. Germline V CDR1 and CDR2: LNHNV, YYDKDF (reference sequence). The chain's CDR3 is CATSRDPTGLTGELFF. CDR3 coding DNA: TGTGCCACCAGCAGAGACCCGACAGGGCTCACCGGGGAGCTGTTTTTT.

The V and J genes are TRBV2 and TRBJ2-2; TRBD2 matches at 8 bases. CDR1 is SNHLY, CDR2 FYNNEI, per germline. There are 15 residues in the CDR3. J lost 7 bases, V lost 6 bases, and 10 bases had no gene match. CDR3 in DNA: TGTGCCAGCAGCCGGACTAGCCTGTTCATCGGGGAGCTGTTTTTT. It translates to CASSRTSLFIGELFF.

The chain has TRBV11-3 and TRBJ2-1; D is unresolved. This CDR3 contains 13 residues. CDR1 SGHNT and CDR2 YENEEA come from the germline V gene. Trimming removed 2 bases from V and 7 bases from J, with 9 bases in between. The DNA for the CDR3 is TGTGCCAGCAGCTTACCGGGTAATAATGAGCAGTTCTTC. The encoded protein is CASSLPGNNEQFF. The full variable domain, completed using reference TRBV11-3 and TRBJ2-1, is EAGVVQSPRYKIIEKKQPVAFWCNPISGHNTLYWYLQNLGQGPELLIRYENEEAVDDSQLPKDRFSAERLKGVDSTLKIQPAELGDSAVYLCASSLPGNNEQFFGPGTRLTVL.

This chain joins TRBV30 and TRBJ1-1; weak D call: TRBD1 (6 bases). Germline CDR1 reads GTSNPN; CDR2 reads SVGIG (reference sequence). V was cut by 2 bases and J by 3 bases, with 10 bases left in between. This CDR3 has 13 residues. Here the CDR3 reads CAWSKGQYTEAFF. CDR3 coding DNA: TGTGCCTGGAGTAAAGGACAGTACACTGAAGCTTTCTTT.

As to this clone: A junction boundary mismatches the germline segment, possibly from a read error. The chain uses TRBV7-9 and TRBJ2-7; D possibly corresponds to TRBD1 (5 bases). Germline V CDR1 and CDR2: SEHNR, FQNEAQ (reference sequence). This CDR3 is 16 amino acids long. The DNA of the CDR3 is TGTTCCAGCAGTGGGGAAAGGGGCCCCAGCTCCTACGAGCAGTACTTC. Residues: CSSSGERGPSSYEQYF.

This clone came up a few times. The V and J genes are TRBV28 and TRBJ1-2; TRBD1 aligns across 8 bases. CDR1 MDHEN and CDR2 SYDVKM come from the germline V gene. The CDR3 is 15 amino acids. The ends lost 2 bases at V and 8 bases at J; junction bases unmatched: 10. CDR3 protein: CASSLVAQGAKGYTF. CDR3 nucleotide sequence: TGTGCCAGCAGTTTAGTAGCCCAGGGGGCGAAGGGCTACACCTTC.

The chain recombines TRBV5-5 with TRBJ1-6; 7 bases fit TRBD1. This CDR3 contains 15 residues. V trimming: 4 bases; J trimming: 0 bases; junction bases outside the gene matches: 1. The V gene's germline CDR1 is SGHKS and CDR2 YYEKEE (reference sequence). The CDR3 loop is CASSDRVSYNSPLHF. The CDR3 DNA reads TGTGCCAGCAGCGACAGGGTCTCCTATAATTCACCCCTCCACTTT.

The chain employs TRBV5-4 and TRBJ1-1; no firm D call. The CDR3 spans 17 residues. V was shortened by 4 bases and J by 3 bases, with 22 bases between the two germline ends. Germline V gives CDR1 SGHNT, CDR2 YYREEE (reference sequence). The CDR3, as DNA: TGTGCCAGCAGCCTTGTGGTGGTGCTCGAGGTGGACACTGAAGCTTTCTTT. This translates into CASSLVVVLEVDTEAFF.

The chain recombines TRBV2 with TRBJ1-3; D is unclear. The CDR3 sequence is 12 residues long. Trimming stripped 8 bases from V and 9 bases from J, with 14 bases between. Germline assignment: CDR1 SNHLY and CDR2 FYNNEI. CDR3 DNA sequence: TGTGCCAGCTTCCACAGCTCTACCACCATATATTTT. Translation gives CASFHSSTTIYF.

The V call is TRBV5-1, the J call TRBJ2-1; 11 bases agree with TRBD2. Germline trimming cut 3 bases from V and 7 bases from J; bases unmatched to any gene: 9. Germline CDR1 and CDR2: SGHRS and YFSETQ. The CDR3 is 16 residues long. The chain's CDR3 is CASSWTPGLAANEQFF. CDR3 bases: TGCGCCAGCAGCTGGACACCGGGACTAGCGGCTAATGAGCAGTTCTTC.